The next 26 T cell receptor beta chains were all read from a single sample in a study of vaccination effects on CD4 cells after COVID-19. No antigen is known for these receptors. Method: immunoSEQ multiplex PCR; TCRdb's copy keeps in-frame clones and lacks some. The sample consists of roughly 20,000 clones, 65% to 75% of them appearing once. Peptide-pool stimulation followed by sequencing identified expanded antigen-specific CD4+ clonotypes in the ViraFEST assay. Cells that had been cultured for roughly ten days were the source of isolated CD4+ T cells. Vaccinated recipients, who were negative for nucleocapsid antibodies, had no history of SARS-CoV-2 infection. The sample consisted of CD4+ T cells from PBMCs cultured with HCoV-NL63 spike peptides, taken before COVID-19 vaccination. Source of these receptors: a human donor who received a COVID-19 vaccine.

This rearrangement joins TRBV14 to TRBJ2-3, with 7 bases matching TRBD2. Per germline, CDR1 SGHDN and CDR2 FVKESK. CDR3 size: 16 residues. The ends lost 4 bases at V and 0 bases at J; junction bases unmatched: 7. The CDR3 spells CASSRVAGPSTDTQYF. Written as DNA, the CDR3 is TGTGCCAGCAGCCGAGTAGCGGGCCCTAGCACAGATACGCAGTATTTT.

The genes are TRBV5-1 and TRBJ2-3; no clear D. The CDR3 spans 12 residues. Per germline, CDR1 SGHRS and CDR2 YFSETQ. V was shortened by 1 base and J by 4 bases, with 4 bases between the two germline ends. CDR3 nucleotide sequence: TGCGCCAGCAGCTTGTTTGCAGATACGCAGTATTTT. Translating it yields CASSLFADTQYF.

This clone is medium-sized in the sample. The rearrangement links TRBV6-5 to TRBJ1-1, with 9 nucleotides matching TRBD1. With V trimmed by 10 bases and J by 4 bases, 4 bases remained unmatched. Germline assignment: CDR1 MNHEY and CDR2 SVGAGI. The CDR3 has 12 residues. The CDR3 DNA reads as TGTGCCACCGGGACAGGGCTCACTGAAGCTTTCTTT. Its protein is CATGTGLTEAFF.

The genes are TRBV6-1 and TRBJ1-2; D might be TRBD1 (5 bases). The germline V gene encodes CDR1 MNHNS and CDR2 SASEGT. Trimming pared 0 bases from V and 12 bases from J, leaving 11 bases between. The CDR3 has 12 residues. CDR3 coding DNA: TGTGCCAGCAGTGAAGCCCAGGGAAGGGACACCTTC. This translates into CASSEAQGRDTF.

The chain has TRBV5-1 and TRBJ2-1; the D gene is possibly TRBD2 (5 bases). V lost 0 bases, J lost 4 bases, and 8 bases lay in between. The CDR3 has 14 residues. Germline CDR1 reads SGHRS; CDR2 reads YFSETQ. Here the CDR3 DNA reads TGCGCCAGCAGCTTGGAAGCGGCTTACAATGAGCAGTTCTTC. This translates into CASSLEAAYNEQFF.

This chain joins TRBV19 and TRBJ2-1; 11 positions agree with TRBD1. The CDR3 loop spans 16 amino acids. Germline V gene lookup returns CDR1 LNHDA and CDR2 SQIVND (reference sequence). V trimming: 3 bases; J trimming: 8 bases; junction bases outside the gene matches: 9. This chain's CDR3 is CASSMRGDRGKYEQFF. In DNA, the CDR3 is TGTGCCAGTAGTATGCGGGGGGACAGGGGGAAGTATGAGCAGTTCTTC. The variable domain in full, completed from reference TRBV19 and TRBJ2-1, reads DGGITQSPKYLFRKEGQNVTLSCEQNLNHDAMYWYRQDPGQGLRLIYYSQIVNDFQKGDIAEGYSVSREKKESFPLTVTSAQKNPTAFYLCASSMRGDRGKYEQFFGPGTRLTVL.

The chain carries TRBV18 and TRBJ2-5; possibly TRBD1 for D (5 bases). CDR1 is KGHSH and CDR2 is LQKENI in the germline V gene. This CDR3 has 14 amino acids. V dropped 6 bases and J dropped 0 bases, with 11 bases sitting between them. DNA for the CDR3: TGTGCCAGCTCCCGTAGGGGCTACCAAGAGACCCAGTACTTC. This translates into CASSRRGYQETQYF.

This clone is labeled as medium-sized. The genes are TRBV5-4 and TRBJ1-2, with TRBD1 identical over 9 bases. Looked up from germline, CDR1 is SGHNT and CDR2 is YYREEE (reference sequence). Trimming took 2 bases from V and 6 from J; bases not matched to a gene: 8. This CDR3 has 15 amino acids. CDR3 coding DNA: TGTGCCAGCAGCTTCCCTCCGGGACAGGGCGATGGCTACACCTTC. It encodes CASSFPPGQGDGYTF.

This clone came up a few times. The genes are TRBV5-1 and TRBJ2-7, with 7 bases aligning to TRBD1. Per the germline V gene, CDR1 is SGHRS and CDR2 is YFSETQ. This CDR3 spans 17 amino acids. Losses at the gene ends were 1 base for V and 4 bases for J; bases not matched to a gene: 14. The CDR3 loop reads CASSLSTATGYGYEQYF. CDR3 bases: TGCGCCAGCAGCTTGTCAACGGCGACAGGGTATGGGTACGAGCAGTACTTC.

The CDR3 region has the DNA TGTGCCAGCAGCTTGGACGGTGCAACCTACGAGCAGTACTTC. Protein product: CASSLDGATYEQYF. This chain links TRBV5-6 with TRBJ2-7, with D unclear. Trimming took 0 bases from V and 2 from J, leaving 9 bases between them. The CDR3 has 14 residues. The germline CDR1 and CDR2 sequences are SGHDT and YYEEEE.

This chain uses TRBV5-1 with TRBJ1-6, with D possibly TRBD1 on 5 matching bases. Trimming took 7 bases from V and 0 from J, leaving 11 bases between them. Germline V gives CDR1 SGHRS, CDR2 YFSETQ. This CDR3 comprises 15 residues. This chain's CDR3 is CASQRQSSYNSPLHF. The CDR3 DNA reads TGCGCCAGCCAACGACAGAGCTCCTATAATTCACCCCTCCACTTT. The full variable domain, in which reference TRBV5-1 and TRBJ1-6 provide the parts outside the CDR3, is KAGVTQTPRYLIKTRGQQVTLSCSPISGHRSVSWYQQTPGQGLQFLFEYFSETQRNKGNFPGRFSGRQFSNSRSEMNVSTLELGDSALYLCASQRQSSYNSPLHFGNGTRLTVT.

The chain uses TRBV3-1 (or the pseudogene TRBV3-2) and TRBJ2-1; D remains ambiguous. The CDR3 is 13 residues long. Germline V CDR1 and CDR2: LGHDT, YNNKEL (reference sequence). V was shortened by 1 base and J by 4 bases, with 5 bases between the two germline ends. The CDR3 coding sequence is TGTGCCAGCAGCCAAGCCCAGTACAATGAGCAGTTCTTC. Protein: CASSQAQYNEQFF.

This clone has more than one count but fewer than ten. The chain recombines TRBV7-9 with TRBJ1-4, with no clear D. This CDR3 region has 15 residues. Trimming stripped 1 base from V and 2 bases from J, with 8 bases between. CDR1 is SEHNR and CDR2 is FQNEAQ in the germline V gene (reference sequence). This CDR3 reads CASSLGGSTNEKLFF. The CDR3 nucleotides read TGTGCCAGCAGCTTAGGAGGCTCCACTAATGAAAAACTGTTTTTT.

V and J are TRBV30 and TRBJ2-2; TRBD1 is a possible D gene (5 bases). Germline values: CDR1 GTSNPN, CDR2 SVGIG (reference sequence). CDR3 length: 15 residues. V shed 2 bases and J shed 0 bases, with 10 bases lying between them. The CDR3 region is CAWSIQGANTGELFF. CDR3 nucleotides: TGTGCCTGGAGTATTCAGGGTGCGAACACCGGGGAGCTGTTTTTT.

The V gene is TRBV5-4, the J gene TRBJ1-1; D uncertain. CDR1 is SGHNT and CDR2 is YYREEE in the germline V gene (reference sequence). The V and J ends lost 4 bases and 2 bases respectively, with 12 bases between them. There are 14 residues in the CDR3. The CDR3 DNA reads TGTGCCAGCAGCATAACGTCACAAAACACTGAAGCTTTCTTT. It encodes CASSITSQNTEAFF.

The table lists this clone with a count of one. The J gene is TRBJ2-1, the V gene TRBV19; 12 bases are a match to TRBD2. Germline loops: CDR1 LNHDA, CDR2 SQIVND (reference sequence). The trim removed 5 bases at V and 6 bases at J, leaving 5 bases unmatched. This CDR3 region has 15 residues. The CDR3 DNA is TGTGCCAGTAGTCTCCTAGCGGGAGGGCCCAATGAGCAGTTCTTC. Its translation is CASSLLAGGPNEQFF. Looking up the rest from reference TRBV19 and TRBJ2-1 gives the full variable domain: DGGITQSPKYLFRKEGQNVTLSCEQNLNHDAMYWYRQDPGQGLRLIYYSQIVNDFQKGDIAEGYSVSREKKESFPLTVTSAQKNPTAFYLCASSLLAGGPNEQFFGPGTRLTVL.

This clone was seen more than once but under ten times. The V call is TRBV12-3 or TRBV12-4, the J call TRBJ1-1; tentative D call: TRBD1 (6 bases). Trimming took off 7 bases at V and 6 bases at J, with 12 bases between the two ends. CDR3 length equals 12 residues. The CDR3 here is CASTPGVPEAFF. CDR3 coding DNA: TGTGCCAGCACCCCAGGGGTCCCTGAAGCTTTCTTT.

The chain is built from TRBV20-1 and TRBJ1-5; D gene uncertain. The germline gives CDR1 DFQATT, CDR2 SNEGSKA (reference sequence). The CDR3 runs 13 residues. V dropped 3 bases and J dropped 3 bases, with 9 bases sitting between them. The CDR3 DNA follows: TGCAGTGCTAGTGAGAACAACAATCAGCCCCAGCATTTT. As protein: CSASENNNQPQHF.

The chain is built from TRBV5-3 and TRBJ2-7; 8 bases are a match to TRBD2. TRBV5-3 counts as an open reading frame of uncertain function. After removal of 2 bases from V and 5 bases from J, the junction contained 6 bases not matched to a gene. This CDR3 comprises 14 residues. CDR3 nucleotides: TGTGCCAGAAGCTTTGGTAGCGGGAACCACGAGCAGTACTTC. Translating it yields CARSFGSGNHEQYF.

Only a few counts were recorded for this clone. CDR3 amino acids: CASSRTGDYNSPLHF. The CDR3 DNA sequence: TGTGCCAGCTCCCGGACAGGGGACTATAATTCACCCCTCCACTTT. The chain uses TRBV2 and TRBJ1-6; TRBD1 matches 9 bases. Germline CDR1 reads SNHLY; CDR2 reads FYNNEI. CDR3 length: 15 amino acids. V lost 8 bases, J lost 3 bases, and 5 bases stayed unmatched.

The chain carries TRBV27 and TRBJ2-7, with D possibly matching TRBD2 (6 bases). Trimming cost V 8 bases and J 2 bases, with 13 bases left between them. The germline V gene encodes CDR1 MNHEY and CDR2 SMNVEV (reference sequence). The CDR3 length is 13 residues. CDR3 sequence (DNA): TGTGCCAGCGGGAAGGGAGGCCCCTACGAGCAGTACTTC. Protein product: CASGKGGPYEQYF.

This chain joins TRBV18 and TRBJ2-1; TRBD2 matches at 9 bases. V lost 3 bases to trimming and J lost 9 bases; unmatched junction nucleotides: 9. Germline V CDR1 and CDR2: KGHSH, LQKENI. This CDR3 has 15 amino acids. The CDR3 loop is CASSPLPGLALEQFF. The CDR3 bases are TGTGCCAGCTCACCTCTTCCGGGACTAGCCCTTGAGCAGTTCTTC.

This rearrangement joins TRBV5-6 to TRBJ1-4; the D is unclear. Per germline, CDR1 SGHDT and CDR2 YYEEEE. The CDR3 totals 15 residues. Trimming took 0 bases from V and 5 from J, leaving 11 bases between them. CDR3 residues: CASSLGPPQNEKLFF. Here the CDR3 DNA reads TGTGCCAGCAGCTTGGGGCCTCCCCAGAATGAAAAACTGTTTTTT.

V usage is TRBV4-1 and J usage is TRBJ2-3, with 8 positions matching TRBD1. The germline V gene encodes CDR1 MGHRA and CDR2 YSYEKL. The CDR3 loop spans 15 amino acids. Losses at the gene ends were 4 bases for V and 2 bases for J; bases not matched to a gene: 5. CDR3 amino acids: CASSRQGLNTDTQYF. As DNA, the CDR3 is TGCGCCAGCAGCCGACAGGGGTTGAACACAGATACGCAGTATTTT.

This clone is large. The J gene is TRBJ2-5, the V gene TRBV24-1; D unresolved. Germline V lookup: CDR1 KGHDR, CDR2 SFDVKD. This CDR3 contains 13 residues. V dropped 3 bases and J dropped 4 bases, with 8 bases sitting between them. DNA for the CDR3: TGTGCCACCAGTGATCCCGCAGCAGAGACCCAGTACTTC. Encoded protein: CATSDPAAETQYF.

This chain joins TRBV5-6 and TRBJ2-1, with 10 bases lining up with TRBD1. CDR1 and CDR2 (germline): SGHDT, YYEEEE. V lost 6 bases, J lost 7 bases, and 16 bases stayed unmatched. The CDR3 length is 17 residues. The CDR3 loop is CASMGQGRSISGNEQFF. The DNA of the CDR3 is TGTGCCAGCATGGGACAGGGGAGATCTATTAGCGGTAATGAGCAGTTCTTC.